This T cell receptor (beta chain) is from a study of cytomegalovirus exposure and HLA in healthy donors. Overall study findings and caveats: The investigators catalogued 164 TCR beta chains as cytomegalovirus-associated.

Comments on this clone: Its target is not known.

Trimming stripped 4 bases from V and 2 bases from J, with 15 bases between. Germline V gene sequence: CDR1 SGHRS, CDR2 YFSETQ. CDR3 length: 15 residues. Clones were sequenced by immunoSEQ multiplex PCR, and TCRdb holds only the in-frame ones, with some missing. The sample contains about 160,000 clones, less than 90% of which appear only once. Among the 120 or so subjects of the validation cohort, separate from the approximately 660-subject first cohort, were the donors. The sample was PBMCs. The J gene is TRBJ1-1, the V gene TRBV5-1, with a weak D call TRBD1 (5 bases). This receptor was taken from a woman between 25 and 40 years old in good health and CMV-seronegative. Here the CDR3 DNA reads TGCGCCAGCAGCGAGGGAGGGGTCCAAAACACTGAAGCTTTCTTT. Its protein is CASSEGGVQNTEAFF.